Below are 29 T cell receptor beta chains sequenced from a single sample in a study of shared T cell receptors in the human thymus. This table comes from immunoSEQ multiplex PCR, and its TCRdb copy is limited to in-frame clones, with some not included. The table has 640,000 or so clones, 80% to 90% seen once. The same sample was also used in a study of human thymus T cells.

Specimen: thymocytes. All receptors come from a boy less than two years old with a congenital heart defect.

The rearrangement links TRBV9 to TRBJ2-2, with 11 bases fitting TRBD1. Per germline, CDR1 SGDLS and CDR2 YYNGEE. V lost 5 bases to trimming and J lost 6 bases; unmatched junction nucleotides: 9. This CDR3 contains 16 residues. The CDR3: CASSSPGQGAAGELFF. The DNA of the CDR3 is TGTGCCAGCAGTTCCCCCGGACAGGGGGCCGCCGGGGAGCTGTTTTTT.

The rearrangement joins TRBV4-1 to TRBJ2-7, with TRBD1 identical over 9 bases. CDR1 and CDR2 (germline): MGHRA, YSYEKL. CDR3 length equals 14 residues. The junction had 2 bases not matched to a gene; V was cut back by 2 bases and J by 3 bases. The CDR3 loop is CASSQRQGDYEQYF. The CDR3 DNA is TGCGCCAGCAGCCAACGACAGGGGGACTACGAGCAGTACTTC.

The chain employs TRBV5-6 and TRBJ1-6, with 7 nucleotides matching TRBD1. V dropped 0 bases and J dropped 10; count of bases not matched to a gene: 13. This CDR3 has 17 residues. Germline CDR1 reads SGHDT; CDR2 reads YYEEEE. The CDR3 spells CASSLGGSGGRGSPLHF. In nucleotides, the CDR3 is TGTGCCAGCAGCTTGGGGGGCTCAGGGGGACGAGGATCACCCCTCCACTTT.

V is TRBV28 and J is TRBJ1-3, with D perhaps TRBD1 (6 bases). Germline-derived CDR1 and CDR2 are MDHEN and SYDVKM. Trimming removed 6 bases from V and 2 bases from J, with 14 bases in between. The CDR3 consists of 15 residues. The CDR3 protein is CASRDRPEAGNTIYF. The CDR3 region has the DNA TGTGCCAGCAGAGACAGGCCAGAGGCTGGAAACACCATATATTTT.

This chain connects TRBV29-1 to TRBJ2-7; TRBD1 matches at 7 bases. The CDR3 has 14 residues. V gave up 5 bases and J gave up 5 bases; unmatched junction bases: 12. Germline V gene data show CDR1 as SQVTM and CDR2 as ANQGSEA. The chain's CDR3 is CSVTRDSVGDEQYF. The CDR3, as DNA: TGCAGCGTTACCCGGGACAGTGTTGGGGACGAGCAGTACTTC.

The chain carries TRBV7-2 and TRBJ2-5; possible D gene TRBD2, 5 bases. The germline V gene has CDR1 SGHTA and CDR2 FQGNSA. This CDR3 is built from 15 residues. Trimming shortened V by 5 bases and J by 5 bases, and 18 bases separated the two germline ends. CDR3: CASSHIAETGETQYF. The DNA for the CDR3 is TGTGCCAGCAGCCATATAGCCGAAACGGGGGAGACCCAGTACTTC.

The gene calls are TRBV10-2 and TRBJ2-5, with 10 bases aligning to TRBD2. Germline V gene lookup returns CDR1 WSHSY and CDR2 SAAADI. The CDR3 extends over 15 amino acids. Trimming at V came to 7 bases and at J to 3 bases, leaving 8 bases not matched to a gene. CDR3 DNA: TGCGCCAGCACCCCCAGCGGGGGGGCCAAAGAGACCCAGTACTTC. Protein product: CASTPSGGAKETQYF.

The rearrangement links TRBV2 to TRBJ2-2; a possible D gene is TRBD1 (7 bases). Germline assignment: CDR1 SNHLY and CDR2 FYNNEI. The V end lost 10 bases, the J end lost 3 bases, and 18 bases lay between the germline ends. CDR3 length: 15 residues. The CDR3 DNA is TGTGCCAACCGAGGAGGGGACAGATACACCGGGGAGCTGTTTTTT. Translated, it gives CANRGGDRYTGELFF. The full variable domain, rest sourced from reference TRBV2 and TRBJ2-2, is EPEVTQTPSHQVTQMGQEVILRCVPISNHLYFYWYRQILGQKVEFLVSFYNNEISEKSEIFDDQFSVERPDGSNFTLKIRSTKLEDSAMYFCANRGGDRYTGELFFGEGSRLTVL.

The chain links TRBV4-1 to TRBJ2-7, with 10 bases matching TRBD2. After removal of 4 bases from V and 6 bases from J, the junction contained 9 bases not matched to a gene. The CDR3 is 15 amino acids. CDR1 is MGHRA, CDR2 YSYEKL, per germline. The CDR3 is CASSRSSGSSFEQYF. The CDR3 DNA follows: TGCGCCAGCAGCCGATCTAGCGGGAGCTCATTCGAGCAGTACTTC.

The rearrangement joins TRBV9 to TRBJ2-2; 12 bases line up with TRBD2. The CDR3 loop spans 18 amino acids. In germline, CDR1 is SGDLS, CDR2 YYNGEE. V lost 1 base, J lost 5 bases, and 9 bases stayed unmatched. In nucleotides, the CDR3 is TGTGCCAGCAGCGTATTTCCTAGCGGGGGGGATGGGACCGGGGAGCTGTTTTTT. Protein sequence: CASSVFPSGGDGTGELFF.

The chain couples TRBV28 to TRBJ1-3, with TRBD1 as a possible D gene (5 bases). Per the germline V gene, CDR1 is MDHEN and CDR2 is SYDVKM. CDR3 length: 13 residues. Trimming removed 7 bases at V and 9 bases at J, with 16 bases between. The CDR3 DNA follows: TGTGCCAGCAACCCTCAGGGATCCGGCACCATATATTTT. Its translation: CASNPQGSGTIYF.

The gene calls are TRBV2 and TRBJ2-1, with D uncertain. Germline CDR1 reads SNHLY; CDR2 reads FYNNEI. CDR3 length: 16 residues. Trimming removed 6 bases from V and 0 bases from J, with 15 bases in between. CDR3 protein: CASRCLGWSSYNEQFF. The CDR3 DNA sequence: TGTGCCAGCAGGTGCCTCGGGTGGAGCTCCTACAATGAGCAGTTCTTC.

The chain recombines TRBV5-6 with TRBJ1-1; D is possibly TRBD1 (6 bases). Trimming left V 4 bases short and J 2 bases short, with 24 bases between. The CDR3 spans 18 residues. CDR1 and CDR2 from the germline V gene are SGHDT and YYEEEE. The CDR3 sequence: CASSPRFPFTGFNTEAFF. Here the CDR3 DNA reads TGTGCCAGCAGCCCCCGCTTCCCCTTTACAGGGTTTAACACTGAAGCTTTCTTT.

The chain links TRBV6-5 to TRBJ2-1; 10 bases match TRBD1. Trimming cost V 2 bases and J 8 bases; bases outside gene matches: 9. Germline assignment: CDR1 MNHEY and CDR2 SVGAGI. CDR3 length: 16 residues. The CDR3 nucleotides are TGTGCCAGCAGTTACCCCGGGACAGGGGAATTGGATGAGCAGTTCTTC. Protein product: CASSYPGTGELDEQFF.

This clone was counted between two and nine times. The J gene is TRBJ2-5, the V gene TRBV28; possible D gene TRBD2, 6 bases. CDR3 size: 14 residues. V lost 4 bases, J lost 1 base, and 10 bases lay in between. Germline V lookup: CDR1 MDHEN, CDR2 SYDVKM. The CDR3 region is CASSCGTFQETQYF. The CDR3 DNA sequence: TGTGCCAGCAGTTGTGGGACTTTCCAAGAGACCCAGTACTTC.

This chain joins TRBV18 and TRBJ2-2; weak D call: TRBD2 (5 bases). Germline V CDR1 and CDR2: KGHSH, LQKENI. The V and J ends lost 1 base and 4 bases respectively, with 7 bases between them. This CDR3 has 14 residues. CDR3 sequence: CASSPRRGTGELFF. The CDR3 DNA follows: TGTGCCAGCTCACCACGTCGGGGCACCGGGGAGCTGTTTTTT.

The CDR3 region has the DNA TGTGCCAGCAGCGTTTTGCGCGGCGGCTACACCTTC. This codes for CASSVLRGGYTF. This rearrangement joins TRBV7-9 to TRBJ1-2; D call uncertain. Germline V CDR1 and CDR2: SEHNR, FQNEAQ (reference sequence). CDR3 length: 12 amino acids. The germline V and J ends were trimmed by 5 bases and 8 bases, with 12 bases remaining between them.

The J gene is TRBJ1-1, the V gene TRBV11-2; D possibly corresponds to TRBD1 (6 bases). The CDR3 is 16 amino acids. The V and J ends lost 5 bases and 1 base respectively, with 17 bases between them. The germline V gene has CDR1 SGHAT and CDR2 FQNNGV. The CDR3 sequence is CASSNWTAGGNTEAFF. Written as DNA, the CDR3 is TGTGCCAGCAGCAACTGGACAGCGGGGGGGAACACTGAAGCTTTCTTT.

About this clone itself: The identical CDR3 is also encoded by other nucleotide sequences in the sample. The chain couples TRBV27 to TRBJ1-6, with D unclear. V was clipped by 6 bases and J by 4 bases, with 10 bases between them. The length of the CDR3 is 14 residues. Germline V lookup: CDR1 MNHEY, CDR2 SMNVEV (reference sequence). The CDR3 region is CASRPHLYNSPLHF. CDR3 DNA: TGTGCCAGCAGACCCCACCTATATAATTCACCCCTCCACTTT.

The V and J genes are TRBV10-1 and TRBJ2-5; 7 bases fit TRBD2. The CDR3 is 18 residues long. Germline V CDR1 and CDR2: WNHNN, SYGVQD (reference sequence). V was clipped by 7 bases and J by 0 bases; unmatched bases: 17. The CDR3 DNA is TGCGCCAGCAAAGTTGTAGGAGCGGGAACTGGGTACCAAGAGACCCAGTACTTC. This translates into CASKVVGAGTGYQETQYF.

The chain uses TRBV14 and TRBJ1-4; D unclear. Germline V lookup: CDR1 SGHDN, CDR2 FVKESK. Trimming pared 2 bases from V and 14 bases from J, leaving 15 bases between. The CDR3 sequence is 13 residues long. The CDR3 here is CASSQLGGIRLFF. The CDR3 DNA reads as TGTGCCAGCAGCCAATTAGGCGGGATTCGGCTGTTTTTT.

The chain's CDR3 is CATSREDSYEQYF. CDR3 nucleotide sequence: TGTGCCACCAGCAGAGAGGACAGCTACGAGCAGTACTTC. The rearrangement uses TRBV15 and TRBJ2-7; weak D call: TRBD1 (6 bases). CDR3 length: 13 residues. Germline V gene lookup returns CDR1 LNHNV and CDR2 YYDKDF (reference sequence). The germline V and J ends were trimmed by 0 bases and 3 bases, with 6 bases remaining between them.

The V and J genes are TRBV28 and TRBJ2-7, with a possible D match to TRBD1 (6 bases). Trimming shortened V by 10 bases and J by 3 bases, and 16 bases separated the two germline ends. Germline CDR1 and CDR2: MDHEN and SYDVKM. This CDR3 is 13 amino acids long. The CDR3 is CAIVQGKGYEQYF. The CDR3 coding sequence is TGTGCCATCGTACAGGGTAAGGGCTACGAGCAGTACTTC.

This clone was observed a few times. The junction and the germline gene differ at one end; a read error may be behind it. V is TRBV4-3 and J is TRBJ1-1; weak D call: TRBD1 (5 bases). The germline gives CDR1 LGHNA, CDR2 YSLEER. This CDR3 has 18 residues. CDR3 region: CASRQVKRDSCMNTEAFF. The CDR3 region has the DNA TGCGCCAGCAGACAAGTAAAGCGGGACTCCTGCATGAACACTGAAGCTTTCTTT.

The CDR3 bases are TGTGCCAGCAGCTTGAACAGGGTAGGGTATGGCTACACCTTC. Translating it yields CASSLNRVGYGYTF. V and J are TRBV5-8 and TRBJ1-2, with a weak D call TRBD1 (6 bases). Germline-derived CDR1 and CDR2 are SGHTS and YDEGEE. Trimming cost V 1 base and J 5 bases, with 12 bases left between them. The CDR3 covers 14 residues.

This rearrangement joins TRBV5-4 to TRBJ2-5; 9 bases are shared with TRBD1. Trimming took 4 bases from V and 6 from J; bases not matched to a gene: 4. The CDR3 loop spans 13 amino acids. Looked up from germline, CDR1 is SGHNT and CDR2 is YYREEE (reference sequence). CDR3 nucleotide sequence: TGTGCCAGCAGCGGGACAGGGAATAAGACCCAGTACTTC. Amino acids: CASSGTGNKTQYF.

CDR3 sequence (DNA): TGTGCCAGCAGCTCTCTAGCGGGGGGGCTCCCAGATACGCAGTATTTT. It yields the protein CASSSLAGGLPDTQYF. The chain has TRBV5-5 and TRBJ2-3, with TRBD2 matching over 12 bases. This CDR3 is 16 amino acids long. The germline CDR1 and CDR2 sequences are SGHKS and YYEKEE (reference sequence). J was trimmed by 4 bases and V by 3 bases; bases with no gene match: 6.

CDR3 nucleotide sequence: TGTGCCAGCAGCCAGACAATCTCTGGAAACACCATATATTTT. It translates to CASSQTISGNTIYF. The rearrangement uses TRBV14 and TRBJ1-3, with no clear D. This CDR3 region has 14 residues. The germline CDR1 and CDR2 sequences are SGHDN and FVKESK. The V end lost 3 bases, the J end lost 0 bases, and 6 bases lay between the germline ends.

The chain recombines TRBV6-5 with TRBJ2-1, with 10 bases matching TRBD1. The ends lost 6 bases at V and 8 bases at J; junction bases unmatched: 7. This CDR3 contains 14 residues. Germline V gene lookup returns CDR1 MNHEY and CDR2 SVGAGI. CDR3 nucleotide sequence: TGTGCCAGCAGCCGTCAGACAGGGGGCGATGAGCAGTTCTTC. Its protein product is CASSRQTGGDEQFF.